A selection of T cell receptor beta chains follows, all from one sample in a study of T-cell memory formation after mild COVID-19. TCRdb itself ran the 5' RACE reads through MiXCR, one entry per CDR3 protein. The data contain hundreds of thousands of distinct CDR3 sequences, roughly an eighth of them singletons. Sequencing was done on a sample of PBMCs or a T cell subset sorted from them (not recorded which). The source is a man between 18 and 35 years old who had mild COVID-19 (a few samples of this study predate the infection). Cell type and time point are not known. The CDR3 runs from the conserved cysteine through the conserved F or W. D genes are given only for firm matches. The size field is filled for only some rows; it gives once, few, many or a size class.

v_gene	j_gene	abundance	d_gene	CDR3nt	CDR3aa
TRBV7-2	TRBJ1-4	few	TRBD1	TGTGCCAGCAGCGCCGACAGGGGGAATGAAAAACTGTTTTTT	CASSADRGNEKLFF
TRBV14	TRBJ1-6	few	-	TGTGCCAGCAGCCCGTCGTACCTTAATTCACCCCTCCACTTT	CASSPSYLNSPLHF
TRBV5-1	TRBJ1-6	-	TRBD1	TGCGCCAGCAGCTTACCCGGGACAGGGGCTTCACCCCTCCACTTT	CASSLPGTGASPLHF
TRBV12-3/TRBV12-4	TRBJ2-7	-	-	TGTGCCAGCAGTTTAGCGTCCGGGTACTACGAGCAGTACTTC	CASSLASGYYEQYF
TRBV5-1	TRBJ1-4	-	TRBD1	TGCGCCAGCAGCCCCTGGGACAGGGAGGCCGAAAAACTGTTTTTT	CASSPWDREAEKLFF
TRBV20-1	TRBJ2-4	many	TRBD2	TGCAGTGCTAGAGAACCCCGGGGGGGCTACGTCATTCAGTACTTC	CSAREPRGGYVIQYF
TRBV12-3/TRBV12-4	TRBJ1-1	-	-	TGTGCCAGCAGTTTAGGGTATAGCTCTGAAGCTTTCTTT	CASSLGYSSEAFF
TRBV20-1	TRBJ1-6	few	-	TGCAGTGCTAGGGGGGCTAATTCACCCCTCCACTTT	CSARGANSPLHF
TRBV10-2	TRBJ1-2	-	TRBD1	TGCGCCAGCAGTGTTGGGACAGGGTCTGGCTATGGCTACACCTTC	CASSVGTGSGYGYTF
TRBV24-1	TRBJ1-1	-	-	TGTGCCACCAGTGCGGGGGGCCAGGCTTTCTTT	CATSAGGQAFF
TRBV18	TRBJ2-5	few	-	TGTGCCAGCTCACCACCGATGGCAGGGAAAGAGACCCAGTACTTC	CASSPPMAGKETQYF
TRBV7-6	TRBJ1-1	-	-	TGTGCCAGCAGCTTAGAAGGCAGGCATAACACTGAAGCTTTCTTT	CASSLEGRHNTEAFF
TRBV5-1	TRBJ2-1	many	TRBD2	TGCGCCAGCAGCTTGGATCCTAGCGGGGGTAATGAGCAGTTCTTC	CASSLDPSGGNEQFF
TRBV9	TRBJ1-4	few	-	TGTGCCAGCAGCGAGGGGGTTGCAACTAATGAAAAACTGTTTTTT	CASSEGVATNEKLFF
TRBV6-5	TRBJ2-7	-	-	TGTGCCAGCAGTTACGGAGGCAACTACGAGCAGTACTTC	CASSYGGNYEQYF
TRBV7-9	TRBJ2-7	many	-	TGTGCCAGCAGCCCGGGGCAGGTCTACGAGCAGTACTTC	CASSPGQVYEQYF
TRBV29-1	TRBJ1-4	few	-	TGCAGCGTAGGGGTTCGGACTAATGAAAAACTGTTTTTT	CSVGVRTNEKLFF
TRBV5-1	TRBJ2-6	many	-	TGCGCCAGCAACCCGATCTCTGGGGCCAACGTCCTGACTTTC	CASNPISGANVLTF
TRBV2	TRBJ2-6	few	-	TGTGCCAGCCTGCCACACGGGGGAGTCTCTGGGGCCAACGTCCTGACTTTC	CASLPHGGVSGANVLTF
TRBV27	TRBJ1-2	few	-	TGTGCCAGCAGGCGTAGAGGAAGCTACACCTTC	CASRRRGSYTF
TRBV5-4	TRBJ1-5	-	-	TGTGCCAGCAGCTTGGGCGGATTCGGGTCGAGCAATCAGCCCCAGCATTTT	CASSLGGFGSSNQPQHF
TRBV7-2	TRBJ2-5	-	-	TGTGCCAGCAGGATTTACCTAGTTTCAGAGACCCAGTACTTC	CASRIYLVSETQYF
TRBV20-1	TRBJ1-6	few	-	TGCAGTGCTGGTATAGAATGGCAGGGCTATTCACCCCTCCACTTT	CSAGIEWQGYSPLHF
TRBV5-1	TRBJ1-1	-	TRBD1	TGCGCCAGCAGCCCAGGACAGGCGCGGGGTGAAGCTTTCTTT	CASSPGQARGEAFF
TRBV7-6	TRBJ2-6	few	-	TGTGCCAGCAGCTTAGAGGTCAGCTCTGGGGCCAACGTCCTGACTTTC	CASSLEVSSGANVLTF
TRBV12-3/TRBV12-4	TRBJ1-5	many	TRBD1	TGTGCCAGTCTAGGGGGCAGGGGCAATCAGCCCCAGCATTTT	CASLGGRGNQPQHF
TRBV10-3	TRBJ1-1	many	TRBD1	TGTGCCATCAGTGCCCCTCGGGGGACAGGGAACACTGAAGCTTTCTTT	CAISAPRGTGNTEAFF
TRBV7-3	TRBJ1-2	few	-	TGTGCCAGCGTCAGGCCTAACTATGGCTACACCTTC	CASVRPNYGYTF
TRBV7-6	TRBJ2-5	many	-	TGTGCCAGCAGCTTAGACCGGGTGGAGACCCAGTACTTC	CASSLDRVETQYF
TRBV9	TRBJ2-3	-	-	TGTGCCAGCAGCGTCCTCGGGGGATCCACAGATACGCAGTATTTT	CASSVLGGSTDTQYF
TRBV5-4	TRBJ1-1	-	TRBD1	TGTGCCAGCAGCCGAGCCGGGACAGGGAACACTGAAGCTTTCTTT	CASSRAGTGNTEAFF
TRBV20-1	TRBJ2-2	few	-	TGCAGTGCTAGAGTCTTGGAAAAGGGTGGAGGGGAGCTGTTTTTT	CSARVLEKGGGELFF
TRBV18	TRBJ1-2	-	-	TGTGCCAGCTCACCATATCAGTTCTCTAACTATGGCTACACCTTC	CASSPYQFSNYGYTF
TRBV4-3	TRBJ2-3	-	-	TGCGCCAGCAGGTATTCCCGGGCGGATACGCAGTATTTT	CASRYSRADTQYF
TRBV5-1	TRBJ2-1	many	TRBD2	TGCGCCAGCAGCCCAGGAGTAGCGGGGGGTGAGCAGTTCTTC	CASSPGVAGGEQFF
TRBV7-2	TRBJ2-1	-	TRBD2	TGTGCCAGCAGCATCCCGGGCGCGGGAGGCCCCTACAATGAGCAGTTCTTC	CASSIPGAGGPYNEQFF
TRBV2	TRBJ2-1	-	TRBD2	TGTGCCAGCAGGCCCGGGACTAGCGGGGACGAGCAGTTCTTC	CASRPGTSGDEQFF
TRBV7-2	TRBJ2-3	-	TRBD2	TGTGCCAGCAACAAGGGACTAGAGACAGATACGCAGTATTTT	CASNKGLETDTQYF
TRBV15	TRBJ2-3	few	TRBD2	TGTGCCACCAGGGTGCGCGGGGGAAGCACAGATACGCAGTATTTT	CATRVRGGSTDTQYF
TRBV6-5	TRBJ2-1	few	TRBD2	TGTGCCAGCAGTTATCTACTAGCGGGGGTTTCCAATGAGCAGTTCTTC	CASSYLLAGVSNEQFF
TRBV20-1	TRBJ2-1	few	TRBD2	TGCAGTGCTAAGGGACTAGCGGACAATGAGCAGTTCTTC	CSAKGLADNEQFF
TRBV2	TRBJ2-1	few	-	TGTGCCAGCAGTTTAAGCCAGGGTGAGAGTGAGCAGTTCTTC	CASSLSQGESEQFF
TRBV4-3	TRBJ2-3	-	TRBD2	TGCGCCAGCAGCCAAGGCGAGCGGGGGGGCTTGACAGATACGCAGTATTTT	CASSQGERGGLTDTQYF
TRBV20-1	TRBJ1-1	once	-	TGCAGTGCTAGAGGGAGGCCAGGTCCCCTGAACACTGAAGCTTTCTTT	CSARGRPGPLNTEAFF
TRBV20-1	TRBJ1-2	few	TRBD1	TGCAGTGCTGTGACAGGGGGCGTTTGGAGCTATGGCTACACCTTC	CSAVTGGVWSYGYTF
TRBV15	TRBJ1-6	-	-	TGTGCCACCAGCAGAGGGCAGGGGTATAATTCACCCCTCCACTTT	CATSRGQGYNSPLHF
TRBV7-9	TRBJ2-1	-	TRBD2	TGTGCCAGCAGCTTACAGCGGGGGGGCCTTGCCCTGTTCTCCTACAATGAGCAGTTCTTC	CASSLQRGGLALFSYNEQFF
TRBV9	TRBJ2-1	-	-	TGTGCCAGCAGCGTAGACAGGGAGGATGAGCAGTTCTTC	CASSVDREDEQFF
TRBV28	TRBJ2-3	-	-	TGTGCCAGCAGTTTTCAGGGCCGGGATACGCAGTATTTT	CASSFQGRDTQYF
TRBV7-9	TRBJ2-1	many	TRBD2	TGTGCCAGCAGCGAACTAGCGGGGGGTCCCGGTGAGCAGTTCTTC	CASSELAGGPGEQFF
TRBV6-2/TRBV6-3	TRBJ2-2	-	TRBD2	TGTGCCAGCAGTTACGTCGGGGGGATCACCGGGGAGCTGTTTTTT	CASSYVGGITGELFF